This note documents a single T cell receptor (beta chain) sequence. Its antigen specificity is not known. The input lacks base qualities; no much larger clone sits a single base away. TCR CDR3 regions were amplified from genomic DNA by multiplex PCR using the deep immunoSEQ assay. Extracted genomic DNA from each cell subset was distributed evenly across all wells of several immunoSEQ 96-well plates, and each plate was treated as a replicate. For sorted subsets, each replicate PCR was loaded with 200 to 250 ng genomic DNA, equivalent to approximately 33,000 T cell genomes. Purified libraries were measured with a Qubit 3.0 fluorometer, size-checked on a Bioanalyzer 2100, and measured again with the KAPA Library Quantification kit. Each immunoSEQ 96-well plate was sequenced on its own single-read 150-cycle Illumina NextSeq 550 flow cell. The paper's data handling went like this. Because the immunoSEQ output held only junctional sequences and lacked quality scores, the filtering could not match the filtering applied to full-length reads. Sequences were annotated with PyIR, a Python wrapper for IgBLAST v1.9, and V/J genes and CDR3 were assigned using IMGT germline references. Reads were filtered out if the reads had weak V/J assignments (E-value above 1e-6), no CDR3, stop codons, out-of-frame junctions, or ambiguous translated residues. V3J clonotypes were defined as sequences sharing the same inferred V gene, J gene, and CDR3 amino acid sequence. Percentage overlap between repertoires was computed as shared unique clonotypes divided by the size of the smaller repertoire. RTK rarefaction, the Chao1 estimator, and Recon v2.1 estimates of unobserved clonotypes were used to assess repertoire richness. Generation probabilities for all TCRbeta clonotypes obtained by the gDNA method from a handful of donors were computed using OLGA. In its TCRdb copy, this immuneACCESS table keeps in-frame sequences only and misses some clones. Where compared with another copy, unresolved V genes explain less than half of these, and the others have no known cause. That table supplies the V and J calls and clone size; D and trimming were determined from the DNA. The sample has about 2.1 million clones on record, 93% of them singletons. The leading ten clones occupy under 2% of the sample.

The trim is 4 bases for V and 4 bases for J, with a gap of 16 bases between the germline ends. There are 15 amino acids in the CDR3, from cysteine to phenylalanine inclusive. Only the CDR3 DNA stays, 45 bases, in frame from base 1. The germline V gene gives CDR1 as SGHTA and CDR2 as FQGNSA. This entry is derived from a study of shared clonotypes between healthy human individuals (dated by TCRdb to 2020 to 2021). Background on the whole study: Three men and two women, aged 18 to 49 years, made up the cohort. For each donor, three plates each were used for CD4 naive and CD4 memory, two plates were used for CD8 naive, and one plate was used for CD8 memory. The study deeply sequenced blood TCR repertoires of roughly five healthy adults to estimate repertoire size and the extent of clonotype sharing between individuals. Different laboratories and diverse techniques were used to prepare libraries and sequence TCR repertoires, to increase sequencing depth and limit assay-specific biases. Leukapheresis yielded between about 0.9 and 10 billion PBMCs per donor. Broad study findings and their caveats: Because the study included a small number of donors, the genetic and exposure-history diversity represented was limited. Sampling was restricted to blood, and TCR repertoires in tissues likely differ from the TCR repertoires found in blood. Clonotypes shared by all four sorted-subset donors showed higher generation probabilities than non-shared clonotypes. Rarefaction of sorted-subset datasets indicated incomplete sequencing despite the large sequencing depth. Pairwise subsampling indicated that sequencing depth was expected to affect the degree of clonotype sharing among donors. Across four donors, 5% to 6% of naive CD4, approximately 3.5% of naive CD8, 2% to 2.5% of memory CD4, and 0.4% of memory CD8 clonotypes were shared. Naive subsets generally had larger estimated clonotype richness than memory subsets.

For the CD8 naive samples, CD45RO-negative cells were positively selected for CCR7, yielding a CD45RA+CCR7+ population from which TemRA cells were excluded. The donors were healthy, HIV-negative adults who had no recently reported acute infections or vaccinations. Every donor was a Caucasian adult residing in Nashville, Tennessee, USA. Blood was collected by leukapheresis, and PBMCs were isolated by Ficoll-Histopaque density gradient centrifugation and then cryopreserved in liquid nitrogen vapor phase. Purity and quantity of every magnetically sorted T cell population were checked by analytical flow cytometry. Genomic DNA was isolated from each sorted fraction and quantified by UV absorbance on a Nanodrop 2000c.

The sample was naive CD8+ T cells from PBMCs. Interpreted using the paper, the cell subset or site label stands for: CD45RA+CCR7+. The receptor's source is a young man in good health. Some clones in this sample may be carry-over from other donors' samples. This receptor chain uses TRBV7-2 and TRBJ1-1; the D region possibly corresponds to TRBD1 (5 bases align). The CDR3 region reads CASSSLGGWGTEAFF. The nucleotide sequence reads TGTGCCAGCAGCTCGCTTGGGGGGTGGGGCACTGAAGCTTTCTTT.